The 23 T cell receptor beta chains in this list originate from one sample, sequenced in a study of T cell responses to AZD1222 COVID-19 vaccine (dated by TCRdb to the early 2020s). Library creation used the immunoSEQ multiplex PCR assay. The table was pulled from immuneACCESS by TCRdb, which kept in-frame rearrangements only. Such tables lose some clones; where checked, under half of the loss comes from unresolved V genes, and the rest has no known cause. This sample has under 150,000 clones in its table, and about 91% of those were observed once. The ten largest make up 3.6% of the sample. The time point label here, explained by the study, means: about 28 days (+/-7) after the second vaccine dose. The starting material was peripheral blood, obtained 28 days after the second AZD1222 dose. These receptors were taken from an adult who received the AZD1222 COVID-19 vaccine.

V usage is TRBV10-3 and J usage is TRBJ1-1; TRBD1 agrees at 8 bases. Trimming cost V 6 bases and J 5 bases; bases outside gene matches: 5. Germline CDR1 and CDR2: ENHRY and SYGVKD. CDR3 length: 13 amino acids. For the CDR3, the DNA is TGTGCCATCAGAGACAGGGGAGAAACTGAAGCTTTCTTT. Encoded protein: CAIRDRGETEAFF.

This chain links TRBV7-9 with TRBJ1-5; D gene ambiguous. CDR1 is SEHNR, CDR2 FQNEAQ, per germline (reference sequence). V gave up 1 base and J gave up 4 bases, with 5 bases separating them. This CDR3 has 13 amino acids. CDR3 protein: CASSLGFNQPQHF. The CDR3 region has the DNA TGTGCCAGCAGCTTAGGGTTTAATCAGCCCCAGCATTTT. Full variable domain (remainder filled in from reference TRBV7-9 and TRBJ1-5): DTGVSQNPRHKITKRGQNVTFRCDPISEHNRLYWYRQTLGQGPEFLTYFQNEAQLEKSRLLSDRFSAERPKGSFSTLEIQRTEQGDSAMYLCASSLGFNQPQHFGDGTRLSIL.

The V gene is TRBV9, the J gene TRBJ1-4; D possibly corresponds to TRBD1 (5 bases). Germline V gene data show CDR1 as SGDLS and CDR2 as YYNGEE. There are 17 residues in the CDR3. Between the trimmed V and J ends, which lost 3 bases and 6 bases, there was a span of 21 bases. The CDR3 DNA reads TGTGCCAGCAGCGCAGACCTGCCTGGGGCAGTTCATGAAAAACTGTTTTTT. Translated: CASSADLPGAVHEKLFF.

The gene calls are TRBV5-5 and TRBJ1-1, with a weak D call TRBD1 (5 bases). CDR3 length equals 17 residues. Per the germline V gene, CDR1 is SGHKS and CDR2 is YYEKEE (reference sequence). Trimming removed 4 bases from V and 2 bases from J, with 21 bases in between. The CDR3 bases are TGTGCCAGCAGCCTTAAGACTGCAGGGAAGATAAACACTGAAGCTTTCTTT. This encodes CASSLKTAGKINTEAFF.

The chain combines TRBV18 with TRBJ1-1; no reliable D call. The CDR3 is 13 residues long. Trimming pared 6 bases from V and 4 bases from J, leaving 12 bases between. Germline V CDR1 and CDR2: KGHSH, LQKENI. Here the CDR3 reads CASSPIHGTEAFF. In nucleotides, the CDR3 is TGTGCCAGCTCCCCGATTCACGGCACTGAAGCTTTCTTT.

This clone occurred once. The CDR3 loop reads CASSLIRLEETQYF. CDR3 coding DNA: TGTGCCAGCAGCTTAATTCGCCTGGAGGAGACCCAGTACTTC. The chain combines TRBV7-2 with TRBJ2-5; D is ambiguous. The CDR3 runs 14 residues. CDR1 and CDR2 from the germline V gene are SGHTA and FQGNSA. V was shortened by 2 bases and J by 5 bases, with 12 bases between the two germline ends.

The chain uses TRBV6-5 and TRBJ2-7, with a weak D call TRBD2 (6 bases). Trimming took 2 bases from V and 4 from J, leaving 12 bases between them. The CDR3 sequence is 14 residues long. CDR1 is MNHEY and CDR2 is SVGAGI in the germline V gene. CDR3 nucleotides: TGTGCCAGCAGTTACCGGCGGGAAAGTTACGAGCAGTACTTC. Protein: CASSYRRESYEQYF.

The chain carries TRBV2 and TRBJ2-7, with 12 bases that match TRBD2. V lost 2 bases and J lost 4; bases outside the gene matches: 9. Germline values: CDR1 SNHLY, CDR2 FYNNEI. The length of the CDR3 is 17 residues. CDR3 loop: CASSEQETSGRKYEQYF. The CDR3 DNA follows: TGTGCCAGCAGTGAACAGGAAACTAGCGGGAGGAAATACGAGCAGTACTTC. The full variable domain, in which reference TRBV2 and TRBJ2-7 provide the parts outside the CDR3, is EPEVTQTPSHQVTQMGQEVILRCVPISNHLYFYWYRQILGQKVEFLVSFYNNEISEKSEIFDDQFSVERPDGSNFTLKIRSTKLEDSAMYFCASSEQETSGRKYEQYFGPGTRLTVT.

This clone showed up just once. This sequence joins TRBV6-5 and TRBJ1-5, with 11 bases that match TRBD1. Losses at the gene ends were 7 bases for V and 3 bases for J; bases not matched to a gene: 5. Per germline, CDR1 MNHEY and CDR2 SVGAGI. The CDR3 totals 15 residues. In DNA, the CDR3 is TGTGCCAGCAAGCGGGGACAGGGGGACAATCAGCCCCAGCATTTT. Encoded protein: CASKRGQGDNQPQHF.

The genes are TRBV12-3 or TRBV12-4 and TRBJ1-2, with 7 bases that match TRBD1. This CDR3 is built from 13 residues. V lost 3 bases and J lost 7; bases outside the gene matches: 5. Here the CDR3 reads CASSLEGAGGYTF. The CDR3 DNA reads TGTGCCAGCAGTTTGGAGGGGGCGGGTGGCTACACCTTC.

The chain joins TRBV9 to TRBJ2-7, with a possible D match to TRBD2 (6 bases). The CDR3 has 16 residues. CDR1 and CDR2 from the germline V gene are SGDLS and YYNGEE. Trimming took off 0 bases at V and 2 bases at J, with 15 bases between the two ends. The CDR3 DNA is TGTGCCAGCAGCGTAGGTTCAACTAGCTCGACCTACGAGCAGTACTTC. Translated, it gives CASSVGSTSSTYEQYF.

This clone has only one observation. The chain employs TRBV6-5 and TRBJ2-7; D might be TRBD1 (6 bases). V was shortened by 2 bases and J by 2 bases, with 13 bases between the two germline ends. Germline CDR1 and CDR2: MNHEY and SVGAGI. The CDR3 consists of 15 residues. The CDR3 loop is CASSYREQGPYEQYF. CDR3 sequence (DNA): TGTGCCAGCAGTTACCGGGAACAGGGCCCCTACGAGCAGTACTTC.

In nucleotides, the CDR3 is TGTGCCAGCAACAGACAGGCGAACACTGAAGCTTTCTTT. Translating it yields CASNRQANTEAFF. The chain joins TRBV28 to TRBJ1-1, with D tentatively TRBD1 (6 bases). Germline V CDR1 and CDR2: MDHEN, SYDVKM. The CDR3 is made up of 13 amino acids. Between the trimmed V and J ends, which lost 7 bases and 1 base, there was a span of 10 bases.

The chain links TRBV28 to TRBJ1-2; D is undetermined. CDR1 and CDR2 from the germline V gene are MDHEN and SYDVKM. The CDR3 extends over 13 amino acids. Trimming removed 6 bases at V and 3 bases at J, with 11 bases between. As DNA, the CDR3 is TGTGCCAGCAGCCGCCAAGTGGACTATGGCTACACCTTC. Translation gives CASSRQVDYGYTF.

This chain links TRBV28 with TRBJ1-4; 7 bases are shared with TRBD1. The trim removed 6 bases at V and 7 bases at J, leaving 8 bases unmatched. The CDR3 loop spans 14 amino acids. The V gene's germline CDR1 is MDHEN and CDR2 SYDVKM. The CDR3 reads CASRETGSSEKLFF. For the CDR3, the DNA is TGTGCCAGCAGAGAGACAGGGTCTAGTGAAAAACTGTTTTTT.

V gene TRBV7-3 combines with J gene TRBJ2-3; 11 positions agree with TRBD2. The V and J ends lost 4 bases and 2 bases, in that order; junction bases with no gene match: 8. The germline gives CDR1 SGHTA, CDR2 FQGTGA. The CDR3 has 17 amino acids. CDR3 bases: TGTGCCAGCAGCTCCAACATACTAGCGGGAGTCACAGATACGCAGTATTTT. Translation: CASSSNILAGVTDTQYF.

The chain is built from TRBV14 and TRBJ2-7, with D uncertain. Germline assignment: CDR1 SGHDN and CDR2 FVKESK. V was cut by 2 bases and J by 10 bases, with 12 bases left in between. CDR3 length: 12 amino acids. CDR3 bases: TGTGCCAGCAGCCAATCTGTCTCGGCACAGTACTTC. Its protein is CASSQSVSAQYF.

The chain carries TRBV27 and TRBJ1-4; the D is unclear. Between the trimmed V and J ends, which lost 0 bases and 0 bases, there was a span of 8 bases. This CDR3 has 16 residues. Germline CDR1 reads MNHEY; CDR2 reads SMNVEV (reference sequence). The CDR3 DNA sequence: TGTGCCAGCAGTTTATCGGAAGGCGCAACTAATGAAAAACTGTTTTTT. This codes for CASSLSEGATNEKLFF. Using reference TRBV27 and TRBJ1-4 for the parts outside the CDR3, the full variable domain is EAQVTQNPRYLITVTGKKLTVTCSQNMNHEYMSWYRQDPGLGLRQIYYSMNVEVTDKGDVPEGYKVSRKEKRNFPLILESPSPNQTSLYFCASSLSEGATNEKLFFGSGTQLSVL.

J is TRBJ1-1 and V is TRBV5-1; no clear D. CDR1 is SGHRS, CDR2 YFSETQ, per germline. This CDR3 contains 14 residues. Trimming took off 4 bases at V and 0 bases at J, with 10 bases between the two ends. This chain's CDR3 is CASSREVMNTEAFF. The CDR3 nucleotides read TGCGCCAGCAGCCGGGAGGTCATGAACACTGAAGCTTTCTTT.

Details on this clone: Different DNA sequences within this sample yield the same CDR3. This chain links TRBV28 with TRBJ1-3, with D hard to call. V lost 3 bases, J lost 0 bases, and 6 bases lay in between. Germline assignment: CDR1 MDHEN and CDR2 SYDVKM. The CDR3 covers 14 residues. This chain's CDR3 is CASSFLSSGNTIYF. The CDR3 DNA follows: TGTGCCAGCAGTTTTTTGAGCTCTGGAAACACCATATATTTT. The complete variable domain, with remaining parts taken from reference TRBV28 and TRBJ1-3, reads DVKVTQSSRYLVKRTGEKVFLECVQDMDHENMFWYRQDPGLGLRLIYFSYDVKMKEKGDIPEGYSVSREKKERFSLILESASTNQTSMYLCASSFLSSGNTIYFGEGSWLTVV.

In its sample, this clone was seen once. The J gene is TRBJ1-4, the V gene TRBV2; D possibly corresponds to TRBD1 (5 bases). This CDR3 is 12 amino acids long. Trimming stripped 6 bases from V and 3 bases from J, with 5 bases between. The germline gives CDR1 SNHLY, CDR2 FYNNEI. Here the CDR3 DNA reads TGTGCCAGCAGACAGGCTAATGAAAAACTGTTTTTT. Residues: CASRQANEKLFF.

The chain employs TRBV2 and TRBJ1-1; D gene uncertain. The V and J ends lost 3 bases and 12 bases respectively, with 11 bases between them. This CDR3 contains 11 residues. From germline, CDR1 is SNHLY and CDR2 FYNNEI. The CDR3 is CASSDVLLPFF. DNA of the CDR3: TGTGCCAGCAGTGACGTCCTTCTCCCTTTCTTT.

In DNA form, the CDR3 reads TGTGCCAGCAGCTTGGTGGCAGGAGGGATCGGGGAGCTGTTTTTT. Protein: CASSLVAGGIGELFF. The chain is built from TRBV11-2 and TRBJ2-2; a weak D match, TRBD2 (6 bases). V shed 3 bases and J shed 7 bases, with 15 bases lying between them. CDR1 and CDR2 from the germline V gene are SGHAT and FQNNGV. The CDR3 contains 15 residues.